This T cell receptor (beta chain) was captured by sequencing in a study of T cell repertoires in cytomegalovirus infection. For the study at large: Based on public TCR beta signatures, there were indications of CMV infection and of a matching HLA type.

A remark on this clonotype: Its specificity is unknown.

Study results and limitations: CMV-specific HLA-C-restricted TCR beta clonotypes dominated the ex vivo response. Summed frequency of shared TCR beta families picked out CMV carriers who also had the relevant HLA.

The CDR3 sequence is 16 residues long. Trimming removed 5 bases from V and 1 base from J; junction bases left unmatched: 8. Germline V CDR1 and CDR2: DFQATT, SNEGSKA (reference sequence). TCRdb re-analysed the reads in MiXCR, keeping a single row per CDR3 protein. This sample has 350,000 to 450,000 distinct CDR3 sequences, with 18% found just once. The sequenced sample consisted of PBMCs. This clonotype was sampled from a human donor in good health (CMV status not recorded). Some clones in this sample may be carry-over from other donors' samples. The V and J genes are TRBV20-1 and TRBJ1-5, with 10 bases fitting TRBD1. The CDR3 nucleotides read TGCAGTGCTTCCGGGACAGGGGCGATAAGCAATCAGCCCCAGCATTTT. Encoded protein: CSASGTGAISNQPQHF.